The subject of this entry is one T cell receptor beta chain. This clone's antigen is unknown. There are no base qualities to consult, and no much larger clone falls within one base. This sample stems from a study of T cells after posttransplantation cyclophosphamide listed by TCRdb under 2016. With respect to the entire study: Using TRB sequencing, the study followed how the T cell repertoire rebuilt after myeloablative bone marrow transplantation with posttransplantation cyclophosphamide given as GVHD prophylaxis. Up to roughly 3 additional blood samples from 2 to 5.2 years after transplant were also TRB-sequenced in 3 patients, as was pretransplant blood from a handful of patients. Blood from all 35 or so PTCy patients who had 1-year posttransplant specimens underwent TRB sequencing. Samples from under 40 PTCy-treated patients, along with samples from 15 to 20 of their related bone marrow donors, underwent antigen receptor sequencing. Public TRB sequences were searched against a database of over 3,600 sequences associated with responses to pathogens, tumor antigens, self-antigens and alloantigens. Because TRA and TRB clonality were tightly correlated in several samples, subsequent TCR analyses were focused on TRB only.

TRB sequencing used genomic DNA with the immunoSEQ assay at survey resolution or the hsTCRB kit. From the authors' description of their analysis: The immunoSEQ software handled initial read processing, and the LymphoSeq R package was used for repertoire analyses. Clonality was calculated as 1 minus normalized Shannon entropy, and the Gini coefficient was also calculated for each TRB dataset. To infer phenotypes in unsorted samples, TRB sequences from sorted subsets of the recipient or donor were mapped onto the unsorted samples of the same recipient. TCRdb took over this immuneACCESS table, retaining in-frame rearrangements with V and J assigned. Such tables are incomplete; in checked studies, under half of the missing clones stem from an unresolved V gene, and the remainder is unexplained. The V and J calls and clone size are taken from that table; D and trimming were inferred from the DNA. This sample gives 15,000 to 20,000 clones in total; about 90% of them show up just once. The ten largest clones add up to about 0.5% of the sample.

What the treatment or condition label conveys for this sample: high-dose cyclophosphamide on days +3 and +4 as single-agent GVHD prophylaxis. For conditioning, the PTCy patients got busulfan and fludarabine, then a related or unrelated marrow graft, followed by cyclophosphamide on days +3 and +4. The PTCy-treated patients were drawn from a prospective, multi-institutional clinical trial. Peripheral blood and bone marrow mononuclear cells were isolated by Ficoll-Hypaque density centrifugation and were cryopreserved. CD4+ and CD8+ T cells, including naive and memory subsets, were sorted by FACS using a FACSAria II. The study at large found these results: At 1-2 months, donor-recipient similarity was low but rose over the first year, and the later blood repertoires were often dominated by donor CD8+ memory clones. Across 45 or so patients, recipient CMV seropositivity and CMV reactivation were highly associated with TRB clonality; PTCy diversity was similar to CNI/methotrexate controls. The TRB repertoires of T cells infiltrating skin or GI tract showed only limited overlap with the TRB repertoires of T cells in blood.

The sample in question was CD4+ T cells sorted from blood, obtained after allogeneic stem cell transplant with posttransplant cyclophosphamide. This clonotype was sampled from a male patient over 55 who received an allogeneic stem cell transplant from a related donor and was CMV-positive. Following a transplant, some T cells may be graft donor cells, not patient cells.

The CDR3 protein: CASSFEESSYEQYF. The DNA sequence is given as TGTGCCAGCAGCTTCGAGGAGAGCTCCTACGAGCAGTACTTC. The chain uses TRBV7-2 and TRBJ2-7, with no confident D gene call. Reading from cysteine to phenylalanine, the CDR3 counts 14 amino acids. Left in the record is the CDR3 DNA by itself, 42 bases read in frame from the first base. At the junction V is shortened by 3 bases and J by 0 bases, with 9 bases in between. CDR1 and CDR2, looked up from the germline V gene, are SGHTA and FQGNSA.